This is a list of T cell receptor beta chains from one sample in a study of cytomegalovirus exposure and HLA in healthy donors. The table came from immunoSEQ multiplex PCR; TCRdb's copy has only in-frame clones and leaves some out. The sample carries 72,000 or so clones, roughly 69% recorded once. The sample comprised PBMCs. These receptors originate from a woman between 50 and 59 years old in good health and CMV-seronegative. Each CDR3 is given with its conserved first and last residue. Fields, in order: V gene, D gene, J gene, clone size, CDR3 protein, CDR3 DNA. The D gene is left open where the match is weak. Expanded clones are given a class, and other clones once, few, many or no size at all.

TRBV28	TRBD1	TRBJ1-3	few	CASSFGDRRFYTIYF	TGTGCCAGCAGTTTTGGGGACAGGAGATTTTACACCATATATTTT
TRBV5-4	NA	TRBJ2-6	NA	CASSPLSSGANVLTF	TGTGCCAGCAGTCCATTGTCCTCTGGGGCCAACGTCCTGACTTTC
TRBV28	TRBD1	TRBJ1-5	NA	CASSLWDRGIASAGNQPQHF	TGTGCCAGCAGTTTATGGGACAGGGGGATCGCCTCCGCGGGGAATCAGCCCCAGCATTTT
TRBV7-8	TRBD1	TRBJ1-5	NA	CASSLTWGQGNQPQHF	TGTGCCAGCAGCTTAACCTGGGGACAGGGTAATCAGCCCCAGCATTTT
TRBV7-9	NA	TRBJ2-2	few	CASSLHGNTGELFF	TGTGCCAGCAGCTTACACGGGAACACCGGGGAGCTGTTTTTT
TRBV5-4	TRBD2	TRBJ2-3	NA	CASSPRRGGPSTDTQYF	TGTGCCAGCAGCCCCCGCCGGGGAGGGCCGAGCACAGATACGCAGTATTTT
TRBV4-3	TRBD2	TRBJ2-3	NA	CASSQDSRTSGSRGTDTQYF	TGCGCCAGCAGCCAAGATTCGAGGACTAGCGGGAGTAGGGGCACAGATACGCAGTATTTT
TRBV4-3	TRBD1	TRBJ1-4	few	CASSPRTGYNEKLFF	TGCGCCAGCAGCCCCCGGACAGGGTATAATGAAAAACTGTTTTTT
TRBV5-1	NA	TRBJ2-7	NA	CASSLSPGNYEQYF	TGCGCCAGCAGCTTGTCGCCAGGGAACTACGAGCAGTACTTC
TRBV6-5	NA	TRBJ2-3	NA	CASMATGDTQYF	TGTGCCAGCATGGCTACGGGAGATACGCAGTATTTT
TRBV5-4	TRBD1	TRBJ2-7	NA	CASSLGDRGPYEQYF	TGTGCCAGCAGCTTGGGGGACAGGGGCCCCTACGAGCAGTACTTC
TRBV18	NA	TRBJ2-2	NA	CASSRNRETGELFF	TGTGCCAGCTCACGGAATCGGGAGACAGGGGAGCTGTTTTTT
TRBV5-3	TRBD1	TRBJ1-2	once	CARSAGTGDGYTF	TGTGCCAGAAGCGCCGGGACAGGGGATGGCTACACCTTC
TRBV5-4	TRBD1	TRBJ2-7	NA	CASAASGGSYEQYF	TGTGCCTCAGCAGCCTCAGGGGGCTCCTACGAGCAGTACTTC
TRBV7-2	NA	TRBJ1-2	NA	CASSPRDVYGYTF	TGTGCCAGCAGCCCTAGAGATGTCTATGGCTACACCTTC
TRBV5-8	TRBD2	TRBJ2-7	NA	CASSGSWGGEQYF	TGTGCCAGCAGCGGCTCTTGGGGGGGCGAGCAGTACTTC
TRBV18	NA	TRBJ2-5	NA	CASSPGLQETQYF	TGTGCCAGCTCACCGGGCCTACAAGAGACCCAGTACTTC
TRBV23-1	TRBD1	TRBJ2-7	NA	CASSQRPGGAYYEQYF	TGCGCCAGCAGTCAAAGGCCAGGGGGCGCATACTACGAGCAGTACTTC
TRBV4-3	TRBD2	TRBJ2-1	NA	CASSLGLASNEQFF	TGCGCCAGCAGCCTGGGACTAGCGAGTAATGAGCAGTTCTTC
TRBV30	NA	TRBJ2-5	NA	CAWSVRRRGETQYF	TGTGCCTGGAGTGTACGAAGGAGAGGTGAGACCCAGTACTTC
TRBV28	TRBD2	TRBJ2-1	NA	CASSLVGTSGNSYNEQFF	TGTGCCAGCAGCCTTGTAGGGACTAGCGGGAACTCCTACAATGAGCAGTTCTTC
TRBV30	NA	TRBJ1-4	NA	CAWSVRNEKLFF	TGTGCCTGGAGTGTCAGGAATGAAAAACTGTTTTTT
TRBV5-1	TRBD1	TRBJ1-2	NA	CASSLPHRTGSDGYTF	TGCGCCAGCAGCTTGCCCCACCGGACAGGGAGCGATGGCTACACCTTC
TRBV5-1	NA	TRBJ2-5	NA	CASSLYGGETQYF	TGCGCCAGCAGCTTATATGGGGGGGAGACCCAGTACTTC
TRBV28	NA	TRBJ2-7	NA	CASSLGGMTYEQYF	TGTGCCAGCAGTTTAGGGGGCATGACCTACGAGCAGTACTTC
TRBV28	TRBD1	TRBJ2-1	many	CASSDRVGYNEQFF	TGTGCCAGCAGCGACAGGGTGGGCTACAATGAGCAGTTCTTC
TRBV6-6	NA	TRBJ1-4	NA	CASSYSDSLFF	TGTGCCAGCAGTTACTCGGACTCACTGTTTTTT
TRBV10-3	TRBD2	TRBJ2-7	NA	CAISRTSGSTSSYEQYF	TGTGCCATCAGTCGGACTAGCGGGAGTACGAGCTCCTACGAGCAGTACTTC
TRBV5-1	NA	TRBJ2-7	NA	CGSSLALLRDGSHEQYF	TGCGGCAGCAGCTTGGCTTTATTGCGGGACGGGAGTCACGAGCAGTACTTC
TRBV9	TRBD2	TRBJ2-7	NA	CASSVGTSGTYEQYF	TGTGCCAGCAGCGTAGGGACTAGCGGGACCTACGAGCAGTACTTC